The entry that follows covers one T cell receptor (beta chain) sequence. The data originate from a study of blood T cell repertoires in COVID-19. Study as a whole: Sample material is recorded as cDNA or gDNA derived from T cells, B-cell-depleted T cells, or PBMCs.

Ages ranged from roughly 18 to 100 years, with residence in 24 US areas. Clinical history reported by participants formed the basis on which cohorts were assigned. As handled by the study authors: Researchers report that nucleated cell counts were estimated from reference gene primer amplification. Generated by immunoSEQ multiplex PCR, the TCRdb table keeps only in-frame clones and is missing some. From that table come the V and J calls and clone size; the DNA was used to work out D and trimming. In the table there are 250,000 to 350,000 clones, 90% of which are singletons. The CDR3 covers 14 residues. From germline, CDR1 is MNHEY and CDR2 SMNVEV (reference sequence). Trimming pared 5 bases from V and 4 bases from J, leaving 13 bases between.

This receptor was obtained from a woman between 18 and 29 years old with acute COVID-19. Sequencing was done on a sample of PBMCs or T cells enriched from blood (not recorded which). V is TRBV27 and J is TRBJ2-3, with D perhaps TRBD2 (6 bases). CDR3 bases: TGTGCCAGCAGTCCCCGGGACTTGGCAGATACGCAGTATTTT. It is translated as CASSPRDLADTQYF.